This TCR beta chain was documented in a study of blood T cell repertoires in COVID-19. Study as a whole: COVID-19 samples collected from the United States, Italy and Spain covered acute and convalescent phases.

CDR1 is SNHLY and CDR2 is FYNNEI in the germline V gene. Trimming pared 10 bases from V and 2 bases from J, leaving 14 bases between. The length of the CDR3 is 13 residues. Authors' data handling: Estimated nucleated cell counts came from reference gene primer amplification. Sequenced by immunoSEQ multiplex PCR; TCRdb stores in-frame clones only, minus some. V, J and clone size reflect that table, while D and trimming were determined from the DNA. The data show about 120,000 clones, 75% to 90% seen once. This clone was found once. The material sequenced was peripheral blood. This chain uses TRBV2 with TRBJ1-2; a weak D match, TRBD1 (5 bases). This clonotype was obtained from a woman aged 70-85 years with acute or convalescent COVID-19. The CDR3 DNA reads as TGTGCCATCCTATCACAGGAGAACTATGGCTACACCTTC. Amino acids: CAILSQENYGYTF.